The clone carrying this T cell receptor beta chain was detected ten times or more. Antigen specificity is unknown. Each CDR3 protein is one row after TCRdb ran MiXCR on the 5' RACE reads. The profile shows a few hundred thousand distinct CDR3 sequences, over 9.5% of them singletons. V shed 5 bases and J shed 0 bases, with 10 bases lying between them. The germline V gene has CDR1 MDHEN and CDR2 SYDVKM. The CDR3 totals 14 residues. This sample was included in a study of identical twins. General study points: Insertion counts were lower in abundant cord blood beta clonotypes, a trend that memory repertoires did not show. Out-of-frame alpha sequences shared by twins showed excess low generation probability.

V and J are TRBV28 and TRBJ1-1; D remains unclear. Specimen: memory T cells sorted from blood. The clonotype originates from a man in his fifties or sixties in good health. CDR3 nucleotides: TGTGCCAGCAGTACGGACGGACTGAACACTGAAGCTTTCTTT. This codes for CASSTDGLNTEAFF.